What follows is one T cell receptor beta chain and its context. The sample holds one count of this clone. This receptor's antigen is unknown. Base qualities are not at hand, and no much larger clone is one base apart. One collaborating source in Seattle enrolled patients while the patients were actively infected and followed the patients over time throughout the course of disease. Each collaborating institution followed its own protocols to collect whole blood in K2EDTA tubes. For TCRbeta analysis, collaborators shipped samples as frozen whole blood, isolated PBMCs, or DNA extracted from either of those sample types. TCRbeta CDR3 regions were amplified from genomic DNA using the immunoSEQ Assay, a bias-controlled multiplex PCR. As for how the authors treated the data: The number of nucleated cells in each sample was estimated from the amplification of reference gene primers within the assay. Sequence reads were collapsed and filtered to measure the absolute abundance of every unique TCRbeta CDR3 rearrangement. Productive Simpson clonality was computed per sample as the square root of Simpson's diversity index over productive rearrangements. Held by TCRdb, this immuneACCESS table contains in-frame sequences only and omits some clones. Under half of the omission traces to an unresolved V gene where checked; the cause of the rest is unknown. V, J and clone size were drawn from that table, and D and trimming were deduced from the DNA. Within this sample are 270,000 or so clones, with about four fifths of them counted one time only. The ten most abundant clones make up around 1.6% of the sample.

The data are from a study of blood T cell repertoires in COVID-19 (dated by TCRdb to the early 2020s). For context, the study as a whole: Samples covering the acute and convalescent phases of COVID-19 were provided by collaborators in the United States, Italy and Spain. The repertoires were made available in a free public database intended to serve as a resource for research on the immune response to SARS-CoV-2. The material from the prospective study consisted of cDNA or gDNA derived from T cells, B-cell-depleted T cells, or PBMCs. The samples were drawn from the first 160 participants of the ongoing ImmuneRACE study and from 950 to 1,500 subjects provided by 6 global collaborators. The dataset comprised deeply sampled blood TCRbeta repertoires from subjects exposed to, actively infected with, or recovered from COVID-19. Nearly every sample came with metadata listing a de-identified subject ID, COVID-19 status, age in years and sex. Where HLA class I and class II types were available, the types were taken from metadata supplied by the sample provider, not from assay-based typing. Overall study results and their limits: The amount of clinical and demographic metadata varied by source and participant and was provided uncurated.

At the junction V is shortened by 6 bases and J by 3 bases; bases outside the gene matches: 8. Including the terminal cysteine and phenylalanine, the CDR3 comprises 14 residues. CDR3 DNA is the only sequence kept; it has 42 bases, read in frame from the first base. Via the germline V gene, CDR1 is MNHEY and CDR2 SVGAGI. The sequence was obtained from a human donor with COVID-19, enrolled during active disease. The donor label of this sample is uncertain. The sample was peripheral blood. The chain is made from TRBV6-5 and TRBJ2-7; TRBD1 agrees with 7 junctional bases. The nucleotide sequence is TGTGCCAGCAGCCCCGTGGGACAGAACTACGAGCAGTACTTC. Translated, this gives CASSPVGQNYEQYF.